This T cell receptor beta chain came from a study of blood T cells in healthy people across ages. Findings of the study overall: Long-lived donors had more naive CD4+ cells and higher diversity than aged donors. The study found TCR beta diversity correlated strongly with naive T cell percentage.

About this clonotype: Its antigen is unknown. A much larger clone is a single base away; this may be a read error.

Caucasian, healthy and from Russia, the donors were aged between about 6 and 90. A J-beta primer mix and a sample-barcoded 5' primer were used in a second PCR of roughly 7 to 12 cycles. TCRdb ran MiXCR on the 5' RACE reads and lists one entry per CDR3 protein. Of 700,000 to 800,000 distinct CDR3 sequences in the sample, roughly two fifths were seen once. With 7 bases clipped from V and 5 bases from J, the junction kept 1 base outside the gene matches. The CDR3 sequence is 13 residues long. The germline V gene encodes CDR1 MNHNS and CDR2 SASEGT. The receptor was isolated from a woman aged 60-75 years in good health. The material sequenced was blood. J is TRBJ2-1 and V is TRBV6-1, with 11 bases identical to TRBD1. The CDR3, as DNA: TGTGCCAGCACGGGACAGGGGGACAATGAGCAGTTCTTC. Translated, it gives CASTGQGDNEQFF.